The T cell receptor (beta chain) described here comes from a study of T-cell reconstitution after alpha-beta-depleted transplantation in children. Preparation of the TCRbeta library used unique molecular identifiers. TCRdb passed the PCR reads through MiXCR, listing each CDR3 protein once. The sample holds some 550,000 distinct CDR3 sequences, roughly 18% seen once. The sample holds a few counts of this clonotype. A junction boundary mismatches the germline segment, possibly from a read error. This CDR3 is 12 amino acids long. CDR1 is MNHNY, CDR2 SVGAGI, per germline (reference sequence). The sequences come from PBMCs from the stem cell graft donor, collected from the stem cell graft. The sequence was obtained from a human donor who donated a stem cell graft to a child with acute lymphoblastic leukemia. The gene calls are TRBV6-6 and TRBJ1-4; TRBD1 matches 7 bases. The CDR3 DNA is TGTGCCAGCAGTTGGGACAGTGAAAACCTGTTTTTT. Encoded protein: CASSWDSENLFF.